Here is one T cell receptor (beta chain) with its context. This entry comes from a study of CD8+ T cells in alopecia areata. The CDR3 covers 15 residues. V dropped 6 bases and J dropped 1 base, with 18 bases sitting between them. Germline V CDR1 and CDR2: SQVTM, ANQGSEA. RNA extraction was followed by reverse transcription into cDNA, which acted as the sequencing template. The assay was immunoSEQ multiplex PCR, and TCRdb's table has in-frame clones only and misses some. The data contain 120,000 or so clones, approximately 47% of them seen just once; the ten biggest clones take up roughly a tenth. This chain uses TRBV29-1 with TRBJ2-5, with D perhaps matching TRBD1 (6 bases). The sequenced sample consisted of NKG2D-low CD8+ T cells sorted from blood. The receptor was derived from a human donor with alopecia areata. CDR3 region: CSVTGVIFPQETQYF. As DNA, the CDR3 is TGCAGCGTGACAGGCGTAATCTTCCCCCAAGAGACCCAGTACTTC.